The next 31 T cell receptor beta chains were all read from a single sample in a study of blood T cells in healthy people across ages. Alongside a J-beta primer mix, a sample-barcoded 5' primer served in a second PCR lasting roughly 6 to 11 cycles. Using its own MiXCR run on the 5' RACE reads, TCRdb lists one record per CDR3 protein. This sample has some 710,000 distinct CDR3 sequences, with around a fifth found just once. Sequencing was carried out using blood. These TCRs come from a man aged 70 or older in good health.

This clonotype was seen a handful of times. The chain has TRBV5-1 and TRBJ2-2, with 8 bases lining up with TRBD1. Germline loops: CDR1 SGHRS, CDR2 YFSETQ. This CDR3 contains 15 residues. V dropped 4 bases and J dropped 3; count of bases not matched to a gene: 5. The CDR3 DNA is TGCGCCAGCAGCATCAGGGGGCTCGACACCGGGGAGCTGTTTTTT. It codes for CASSIRGLDTGELFF.

This clonotype came up a few times. This rearrangement joins TRBV7-8 to TRBJ2-1, with unresolved D. The CDR3 extends over 16 amino acids. Germline CDR1 SGHVS, CDR2 FQNEAQ. V lost 0 bases, J lost 2 bases, and 11 bases lay in between. The CDR3 sequence is CASSLAGTYTYNEQFF. CDR3 coding DNA: TGTGCCAGCAGCTTAGCTGGCACATATACCTACAATGAGCAGTTCTTC.

The J gene is TRBJ2-1, the V gene TRBV12-3 or TRBV12-4; TRBD2 matches 10 bases. V lost 3 bases and J lost 7; bases outside the gene matches: 9. The CDR3 length is 16 residues. The CDR3 DNA reads as TGTGCCAGCAGTTTGGGACTAGCGAGGAACGGGAATGAGCAGTTCTTC. Its translation: CASSLGLARNGNEQFF.

This clonotype was detected only a few times. CDR3 sequence: CAISVSGGNQPQHF. CDR3 nucleotide sequence: TGTGCCATCAGTGTTTCAGGGGGCAATCAGCCCCAGCATTTT. The rearrangement uses TRBV10-3 and TRBJ1-5; possibly TRBD1 for D (6 bases). V shed 4 bases and J shed 2 bases, with 9 bases lying between them. Germline V gene sequence: CDR1 ENHRY, CDR2 SYGVKD. The CDR3 runs to 14 residues.

The table lists this clonotype with a count of one. The chain carries TRBV20-1 and TRBJ2-7; 8 bases match TRBD1. CDR1 and CDR2 from the germline V gene are DFQATT and SNEGSKA (reference sequence). J gave up 1 base and V 8 bases, and 10 bases lay outside the gene matches. This CDR3 comprises 14 residues. The CDR3 bases are TGCAGTACTATCCGTCAGGGGGCTTCCTACGAGCAGTACTTC. Its translation: CSTIRQGASYEQYF.

This clonotype was counted between two and nine times. This chain links TRBV21-1 with TRBJ2-1; whether TRBD2, the table's D call, matches the DNA was not checked. TRBV21-1 is labeled a pseudogene. This CDR3 contains 20 residues. The CDR3 loop reads CASSARTSGDHFRYYNEQFF. The CDR3 DNA follows: TGTGCCAGCAGCGCCCGGACTAGCGGGGACCACTTTCGATACTACAATGAGCAGTTCTTC.

The chain is built from TRBV10-3 and TRBJ2-5; weak D call: TRBD1 (6 bases). Germline CDR1 is ENHRY and CDR2 is SYGVKD. The ends were cut back, 4 bases at V and 5 bases at J, with 14 bases in the middle. The CDR3 covers 14 residues. CDR3 residues: CAISAGQSEETQYF. The CDR3 nucleotides read TGTGCCATCAGTGCAGGACAGTCTGAGGAGACCCAGTACTTC.

The rearrangement uses TRBV11-2 and TRBJ2-5; the D is unclear. The V end lost 5 bases, the J end lost 1 base, and 14 bases lay between the germline ends. The CDR3 totals 15 residues. CDR1 is SGHAT, CDR2 FQNNGV, per germline. CDR3 DNA sequence: TGTGCCAGCAGCCCCCAAAAAACGGGCCAAGAGACCCAGTACTTC. As protein: CASSPQKTGQETQYF.

The CDR3 here is CASSDSGTRYNSPLHF. CDR3 coding DNA: TGTGCCAGCAGTGACTCGGGGACAAGGTATAATTCACCCCTCCACTTT. This chain connects TRBV6-4 to TRBJ1-6, with a possible D match to TRBD1 (6 bases). Trimming pared 0 bases from V and 4 bases from J, leaving 10 bases between. This CDR3 is 16 amino acids long. Germline loops: CDR1 MRHNA, CDR2 SNTAGT.

The V and J genes are TRBV2 and TRBJ2-6; D unclear. CDR1 and CDR2 (germline): SNHLY, FYNNEI. This CDR3 spans 15 amino acids. With 4 bases removed from V and 0 bases from J, the gap between germline ends came to 7 bases. CDR3 sequence (DNA): TGTGCCAGCAGTGGACGCTTCTCTGGGGCCAACGTCCTGACTTTC. Protein sequence: CASSGRFSGANVLTF.

This clonotype was observed a few times. The chain recombines TRBV29-1 with TRBJ2-1; 12 positions agree with TRBD2. Trimming took 1 base from V and 3 from J; bases not matched to a gene: 7. The CDR3 runs to 17 residues. In germline, CDR1 is SQVTM, CDR2 ANQGSEA. The CDR3 reads CSVEGPGLAGNYNEQFF. The CDR3 nucleotides are TGCAGCGTTGAAGGACCAGGACTAGCGGGAAACTACAATGAGCAGTTCTTC.

This clonotype is a singleton in its sample. The V and J genes are TRBV2 and TRBJ2-3; D remains ambiguous. Deletions cut 3 bases from V and 2 bases from J, with 15 bases between. The length of the CDR3 is 16 residues. Germline CDR1 SNHLY, CDR2 FYNNEI. DNA of the CDR3: TGTGCCAGCAGTGATGGGCGCGGTTACCTCACAGATACGCAGTATTTT. This codes for CASSDGRGYLTDTQYF.

The V call is TRBV30, the J call TRBJ1-5; D is uncertain. In germline, CDR1 is GTSNPN, CDR2 SVGIG (reference sequence). There are 13 residues in the CDR3. Trimming removed 0 bases from V and 3 bases from J, with 6 bases in between. The CDR3, as DNA: TGTGCCTGGAGTGTAACCTACAATCAGCCCCAGCATTTT. It codes for CAWSVTYNQPQHF.

The rearrangement links TRBV7-2 to TRBJ1-5; 8 nucleotides align to TRBD1. The germline V gene has CDR1 SGHTA and CDR2 FQGNSA. Trimming at V came to 6 bases and at J to 7 bases, leaving 14 bases not matched to a gene. The CDR3 is 16 residues long. CDR3 DNA sequence: TGTGCCAGCAGTCAATATTCGACAGGGGTAGGGCAGCCCCAGCATTTT. Protein sequence: CASSQYSTGVGQPQHF.

The gene calls are TRBV29-1 and TRBJ2-3; the match to TRBD2 covers 9 bases. The V gene end was trimmed by 7 bases and the J gene end by 3 bases; junction bases not matched to a gene: 8. CDR3 size: 14 residues. Germline lookup yields CDR1 SQVTM and CDR2 ANQGSEA. The CDR3 sequence is CSARLAEDTDTQYF. The CDR3 region has the DNA TGCAGCGCGAGACTAGCGGAGGATACAGATACGCAGTATTTT.

DNA of the CDR3: TGCAGTGCCGAGAGGGACAGACAAGAGACCCAGTACTTC. Translated, it gives CSAERDRQETQYF. This chain links TRBV20-1 with TRBJ2-5, with TRBD1 matching 7 bases. V shed 6 bases and J 2 bases; nucleotides not matched to a gene: 6. CDR3 size: 13 residues. From germline, CDR1 is DFQATT and CDR2 SNEGSKA (reference sequence).

This clonotype was seen repeatedly, ten times or more. In DNA form, the CDR3 reads TGTGCCAGCAGCCAAGAATCCGGGAGTTTGGATACGCAGTATTTT. It is translated as CASSQESGSLDTQYF. V is TRBV3-1 and J is TRBJ2-3; a possible D gene is TRBD2 (6 bases). The CDR3 has 15 amino acids. V gave up 0 bases and J gave up 6 bases, with 13 bases separating them. Per the germline V gene, CDR1 is LGHDT and CDR2 is YNNKEL (reference sequence).

This clonotype was counted at least ten times. The rearrangement joins TRBV29-1 to TRBJ2-3; tentatively, D is TRBD1 (6 bases). This CDR3 contains 15 residues. V shed 6 bases and J shed 2 bases, with 18 bases lying between them. Germline V gene data show CDR1 as SQVTM and CDR2 as ANQGSEA. The CDR3 DNA sequence: TGCAGCGTGGTTACAGGGTCAGGGGACACAGATACGCAGTATTTT. Residues: CSVVTGSGDTDTQYF.

The chain recombines TRBV7-2 with TRBJ2-3; possibly TRBD2 for D (5 bases). Per germline, CDR1 SGHTA and CDR2 FQGNSA. The CDR3 has 12 amino acids. V was shortened by 6 bases and J by 4 bases, with 8 bases between the two germline ends. CDR3 in amino acids: CASRELADTQYF. CDR3 DNA: TGTGCCAGCAGGGAACTAGCAGATACGCAGTATTTT.

V usage is TRBV7-2 and J usage is TRBJ2-5; D unresolved. The J call is in doubt because the DNA end fits TRBJ2-1 better. The germline gives CDR1 SGHTA, CDR2 FQGNSA. This CDR3 has 15 amino acids. The CDR3 nucleotides read TGTGCCAGCAGCTTCGCGGACCCTTATTTCAATGAGCAGTTCTTC. Its protein product is CASSFADPYFNEQFF.

This clonotype was picked up a small number of times. This chain connects TRBV28 to TRBJ1-1; no clear D. Looked up from germline, CDR1 is MDHEN and CDR2 is SYDVKM. This CDR3 is built from 15 residues. Between the trimmed V and J ends, which lost 1 base and 5 bases, there was a span of 14 bases. The CDR3 sequence is CASSLFLWRGTEAFF. CDR3 in DNA: TGTGCCAGCAGTTTATTTTTGTGGCGAGGAACTGAAGCTTTCTTT. Variable domain in full (rest from reference TRBV28 and TRBJ1-1): DVKVTQSSRYLVKRTGEKVFLECVQDMDHENMFWYRQDPGLGLRLIYFSYDVKMKEKGDIPEGYSVSREKKERFSLILESASTNQTSMYLCASSLFLWRGTEAFFGQGTRLTVV.

This clonotype appeared a few times. The rearrangement links TRBV11-2 to TRBJ2-4; the D is unclear. The germline V gene has CDR1 SGHAT and CDR2 FQNNGV. The CDR3 totals 16 residues. V lost 7 bases and J 0 bases, leaving 16 bases between the germline ends. The CDR3 DNA reads as TGTGCCAGCACCCTAACCGGGTCCACAGCCAAAAACATTCAGTACTTC. It specifies CASTLTGSTAKNIQYF.

This chain joins TRBV7-2 and TRBJ2-1; D gene ambiguous. CDR3 length: 12 residues. Trimming took 4 bases from V and 6 from J, leaving 7 bases between them. Germline V lookup: CDR1 SGHTA, CDR2 FQGNSA. The CDR3 DNA sequence: TGTGCCAGCAGCTCGAACCTCAATGAGCAGTTCTTC. Amino acids: CASSSNLNEQFF.

This clonotype was seen more than once but under ten times. The chain carries TRBV24-1 and TRBJ2-3, with 13 positions matching TRBD2. This CDR3 contains 17 residues. V lost 4 bases, J lost 3 bases, and 6 bases stayed unmatched. The germline CDR1 and CDR2 sequences are KGHDR and SFDVKD. This CDR3 reads CATSERGLAGRTDTQYF. The CDR3 region has the DNA TGTGCCACCAGTGAAAGGGGACTAGCGGGGCGTACAGATACGCAGTATTTT.

This clonotype has more than one count but fewer than ten. The genes are TRBV5-1 and TRBJ1-1; D is perhaps TRBD1 (5 bases). The V end lost 4 bases, the J end lost 1 base, and 8 bases lay between the germline ends. Germline-derived CDR1 and CDR2 are SGHRS and YFSETQ. The CDR3 has 13 residues. The CDR3 DNA reads as TGCGCCAGCAGCGGGGCGGCGAACACTGAAGCTTTCTTT. Its translation: CASSGAANTEAFF.

In the case of this clonotype: A much larger clone lies a single base off, so this may be a read error. J is TRBJ2-7 and V is TRBV11-2; D is ambiguous. Deletions cut 5 bases from V and 4 bases from J, with 6 bases between. There are 11 residues in the CDR3. Germline CDR1 and CDR2: SGHAT and FQNNGV. The CDR3 region has the DNA TGTGCCAGCAGCCACAAGTACGAGCAGTACTTC. It translates to CASSHKYEQYF. The whole variable domain, remainder taken from reference TRBV11-2 and TRBJ2-7, is EAGVAQSPRYKIIEKRQSVAFWCNPISGHATLYWYQQILGQGPKLLIQFQNNGVVDDSQLPKDRFSAERLKGVDSTLKIQPAKLEDSAVYLCASSHKYEQYFGPGTRLTVT.

This clonotype was observed at least ten times. This sequence joins TRBV28 and TRBJ1-1; 7 bases fit TRBD1. The CDR3 consists of 14 residues. Germline-derived CDR1 and CDR2 are MDHEN and SYDVKM. Trimming took 6 bases from V and 4 from J; bases not matched to a gene: 8. This CDR3 reads CASSSQGLGTEAFF. DNA for the CDR3: TGTGCCAGCAGCTCACAGGGGTTGGGCACTGAAGCTTTCTTT.

This clonotype was counted many times. V usage is TRBV11-3 and J usage is TRBJ2-5, with D tentatively TRBD1 (6 bases). Germline V gene data show CDR1 as SGHNT and CDR2 as YENEEA. The CDR3 length is 14 residues. V lost 5 bases and J lost 0, with 10 bases in between. This CDR3 is CASSPRTDQETQYF. The CDR3 region has the DNA TGTGCCAGCAGCCCTCGGACAGACCAAGAGACCCAGTACTTC.

The table lists this clonotype with a few counts. The rearrangement links TRBV29-1 to TRBJ2-3; D perhaps matches TRBD2 (6 bases). With 4 bases removed from V and 0 bases from J, the gap between germline ends came to 8 bases. Germline CDR1 reads SQVTM; CDR2 reads ANQGSEA. The CDR3 spans 13 residues. The CDR3: CSVARGSTDTQYF. CDR3 sequence (DNA): TGCAGCGTTGCGCGGGGAAGCACAGATACGCAGTATTTT.

This clonotype has more than one count but fewer than ten. The chain carries TRBV15 and TRBJ2-3, with unresolved D. The V gene's germline CDR1 is LNHNV and CDR2 YYDKDF (reference sequence). CDR3 length: 16 residues. Trimming removed 3 bases at V and 3 bases at J, with 16 bases between. The CDR3 spells CATSSLTLRVTDTQYF. In DNA, the CDR3 is TGTGCCACCAGCAGCCTTACTCTCCGGGTAACAGATACGCAGTATTTT.

J is TRBJ1-1 and V is TRBV7-8, with D maybe TRBD1 (6 bases). The CDR3 has 15 residues. Trimming removed 1 base from V and 5 bases from J, with 14 bases in between. The germline gives CDR1 SGHVS, CDR2 FQNEAQ. CDR3 loop: CASSLGGRPRTEAFF. In nucleotides, the CDR3 is TGTGCCAGCAGCTTAGGGGGGCGGCCAAGGACTGAAGCTTTCTTT.